The 10 T cell receptor beta chains listed next were all sequenced from one sample in a study of T cells after yellow fever vaccination. TCRdb processed the 5' RACE reads anew with MiXCR; each CDR3 protein has one entry. Of about 260,000 distinct CDR3 sequences listed, roughly 5.2% are singletons. Material: CD4+ T cells sorted from PBMCs, obtained on the day of the yellow fever booster vaccination. These receptor sequences come from a man between 18 and 29 years old who received the YFV17D yellow fever vaccine.

This rearrangement joins TRBV11-1 to TRBJ2-5; D remains ambiguous. The germline V gene encodes CDR1 SGHAT and CDR2 FQDESV (reference sequence). The CDR3 has 13 residues. Trimming removed 2 bases at V and 3 bases at J, with 7 bases between. CDR3 loop: CASSLSPEETQYF. The CDR3 DNA is TGTGCCAGCAGCTTATCCCCAGAAGAGACCCAGTACTTC.

A few counts support this clonotype. V and J are TRBV28 and TRBJ2-3, with 10 bases fitting TRBD2. This CDR3 has 16 residues. Germline V gene data show CDR1 as MDHEN and CDR2 as SYDVKM. J lost 3 bases, V lost 7 bases, and 10 bases had no gene match. The CDR3 nucleotides read TGTGCCAGCACCGGATGGAGCGGGGGGGCTACAGATACGCAGTATTTT. Its translation: CASTGWSGGATDTQYF.

This clonotype was counted at least ten times. This sequence joins TRBV7-2 and TRBJ1-4; D uncertain. The CDR3 length is 14 residues. CDR1 and CDR2 (germline): SGHTA, FQGNSA. The V gene lost 5 bases and the J gene lost 6 bases, with 13 bases spanning the gap. CDR3: CASSNQKGHEKLFF. The CDR3 DNA reads TGTGCCAGCAGCAACCAGAAAGGGCATGAAAAACTGTTTTTT.

The V gene is TRBV20-1, the J gene TRBJ2-7, with D perhaps being TRBD1 or TRBD2 (5 bases each). In germline, CDR1 is DFQATT, CDR2 SNEGSKA (reference sequence). The CDR3 length is 15 residues. The V end was cut by 0 bases, the J end by 6 bases, with 18 bases between. The DNA for the CDR3 is TGCAGTGCTAGAGATAGTGGTGCCAGGGCGGGCGAGCAGTACGTC. It encodes CSARDSGARAGEQYV.

The chain recombines TRBV3-1 with TRBJ2-7; 8 bases are shared with TRBD2. V trimming: 1 base; J trimming: 2 bases; junction bases outside the gene matches: 7. CDR1 is LGHDT, CDR2 YNNKEL, per germline (reference sequence). The CDR3 covers 16 residues. CDR3 sequence (DNA): TGTGCCAGCAGCCAAGGGAGCGGGGGTTATACCTACGAGCAGTACTTC. It is translated as CASSQGSGGYTYEQYF.

This clonotype showed up just a few times. The chain recombines TRBV5-4 with TRBJ2-3; D is perhaps TRBD2 (7 bases). Trimming shortened V by 3 bases and J by 1 base, and 15 bases separated the two germline ends. There are 16 residues in the CDR3. Germline V gene data show CDR1 as SGHNT and CDR2 as YYREEE (reference sequence). The DNA for the CDR3 is TGTGCCAGCAGCTGGGGGAGGGGGGTCGGCACAGATACGCAGTATTTT. It translates to CASSWGRGVGTDTQYF.

The J gene is TRBJ2-6, the V gene TRBV4-1, with TRBD2 matching over 8 bases. The germline CDR1 and CDR2 sequences are MGHRA and YSYEKL. The trim removed 0 bases at V and 2 bases at J, leaving 9 bases unmatched. The CDR3 sequence is 19 residues long. In DNA form, the CDR3 reads TGCGCCAGCAGCCAAGATCCGGGAGGGTTGACCCCTGGGGCCAACGTCCTGACTTTC. The encoded protein is CASSQDPGGLTPGANVLTF.

The chain links TRBV15 to TRBJ2-7; 9 nucleotides match TRBD1. After removal of 3 bases from V and 0 bases from J, the junction contained 6 bases not matched to a gene. Germline V gene sequence: CDR1 LNHNV, CDR2 YYDKDF (reference sequence). The CDR3 totals 16 residues. The CDR3: CATSRGDRENSYEQYF. In nucleotides, the CDR3 is TGTGCCACCAGCAGGGGGGACAGGGAAAACTCCTACGAGCAGTACTTC. The variable domain in full, with the rest retrieved from reference TRBV15 and TRBJ2-7, is DAMVIQNPRYQVTQFGKPVTLSCSQTLNHNVMYWYQQKSSQAPKLLFHYYDKDFNNEADTPDNFQSRRPNTSFCFLDIRSPGLGDTAMYLCATSRGDRENSYEQYFGPGTRLTVT.

Only a few counts were recorded for this clonotype. This rearrangement joins TRBV20-1 to TRBJ2-1; TRBD2 matches at 8 bases. The ends lost 1 base at V and 0 bases at J; junction bases unmatched: 5. The CDR3 runs to 16 residues. CDR1 DFQATT and CDR2 SNEGSKA come from the germline V gene (reference sequence). The CDR3 protein is CSARVTSGSSYNEQFF. The CDR3 region has the DNA TGCAGTGCTAGAGTCACTAGCGGATCCTCCTACAATGAGCAGTTCTTC.

The chain carries TRBV20-1 and TRBJ2-7; TRBD1 agrees at 9 bases. Per germline, CDR1 DFQATT and CDR2 SNEGSKA (reference sequence). The V segment lost 2 bases and the J segment 7 bases; nucleotides outside the gene matches: 6. This CDR3 comprises 13 residues. The CDR3 protein is CSARRTGVGEQYF. The CDR3, as DNA: TGCAGTGCTAGACGGACAGGGGTCGGGGAGCAGTACTTC.